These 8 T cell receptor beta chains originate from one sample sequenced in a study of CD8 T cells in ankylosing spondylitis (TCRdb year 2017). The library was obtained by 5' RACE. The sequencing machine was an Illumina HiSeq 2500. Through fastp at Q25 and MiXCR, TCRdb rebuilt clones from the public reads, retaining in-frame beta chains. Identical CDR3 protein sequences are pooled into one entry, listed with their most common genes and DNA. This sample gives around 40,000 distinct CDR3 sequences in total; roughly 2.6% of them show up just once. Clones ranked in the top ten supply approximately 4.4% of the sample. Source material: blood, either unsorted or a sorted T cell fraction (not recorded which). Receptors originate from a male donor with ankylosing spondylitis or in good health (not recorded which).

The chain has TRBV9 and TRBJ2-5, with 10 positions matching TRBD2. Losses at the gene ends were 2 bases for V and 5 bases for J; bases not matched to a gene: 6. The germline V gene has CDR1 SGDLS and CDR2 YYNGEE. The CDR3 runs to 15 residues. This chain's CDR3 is CASSVLAGEWETQYF. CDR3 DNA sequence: TGTGCCAGCAGCGTTCTAGCGGGAGAGTGGGAGACCCAGTACTTC.

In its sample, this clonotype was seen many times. The CDR3 loop reads CASSVRPGTSTDTQYF. In DNA, the CDR3 is TGTGCCAGCAGCGTACGCCCCGGGACTTCCACAGATACGCAGTATTTT. The chain links TRBV9 to TRBJ2-3; weak D call: TRBD2 (6 bases). Per germline, CDR1 SGDLS and CDR2 YYNGEE. The germline V and J ends were trimmed by 1 base and 2 bases, with 14 bases remaining between them. The CDR3 is 16 residues long.

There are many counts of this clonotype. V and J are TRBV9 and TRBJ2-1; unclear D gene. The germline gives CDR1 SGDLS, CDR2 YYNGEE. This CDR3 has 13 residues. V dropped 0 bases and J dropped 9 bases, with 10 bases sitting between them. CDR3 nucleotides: TGTGCCAGCAGCGTAGGGTTCGTGGGTGAGCAGTTCTTC. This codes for CASSVGFVGEQFF.

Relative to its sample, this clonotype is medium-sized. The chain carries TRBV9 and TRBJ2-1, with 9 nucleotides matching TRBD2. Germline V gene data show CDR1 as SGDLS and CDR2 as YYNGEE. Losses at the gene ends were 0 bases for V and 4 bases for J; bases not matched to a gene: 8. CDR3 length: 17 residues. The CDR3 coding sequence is TGTGCCAGCAGCGTAGAAGGTAGCGGGGGAGTTTACAATGAGCAGTTCTTC. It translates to CASSVEGSGGVYNEQFF.

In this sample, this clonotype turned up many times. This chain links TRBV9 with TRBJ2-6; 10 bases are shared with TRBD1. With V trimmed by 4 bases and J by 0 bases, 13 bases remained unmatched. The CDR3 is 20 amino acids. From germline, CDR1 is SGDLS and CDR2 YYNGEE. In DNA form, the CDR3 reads TGTGCCAGCAGCACCCGATCGCCGGGACAGGGGCCCTCTGGGGCCAACGTCCTGACTTTC. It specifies CASSTRSPGQGPSGANVLTF.

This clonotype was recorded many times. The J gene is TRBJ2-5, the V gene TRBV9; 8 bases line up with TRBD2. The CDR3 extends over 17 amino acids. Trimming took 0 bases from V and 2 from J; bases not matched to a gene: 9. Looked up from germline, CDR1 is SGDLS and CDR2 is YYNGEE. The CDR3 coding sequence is TGTGCCAGCAGCGTAGCTAGCTCGGCTAGCGGGCAAGAGACCCAGTACTTC. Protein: CASSVASSASGQETQYF.

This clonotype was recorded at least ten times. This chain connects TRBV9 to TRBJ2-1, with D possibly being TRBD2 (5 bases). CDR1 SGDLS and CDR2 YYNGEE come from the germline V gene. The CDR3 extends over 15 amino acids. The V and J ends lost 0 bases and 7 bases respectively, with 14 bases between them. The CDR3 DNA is TGTGCCAGCAGCGTAGAATCAGCGGAGACAAATGAGCAGTTCTTC. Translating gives CASSVESAETNEQFF.

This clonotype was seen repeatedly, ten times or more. The CDR3 sequence: CASSAYGFPGAKNEQFF. CDR3 sequence (DNA): TGTGCCAGCAGCGCCTACGGGTTTCCGGGGGCGAAAAATGAGCAGTTCTTC. The genes are TRBV9 and TRBJ2-1; D assignment may be TRBD1 or TRBD2 (6 bases each). CDR1 and CDR2 (germline): SGDLS, YYNGEE. V was cut by 3 bases and J by 7 bases, with 23 bases left in between. CDR3 length equals 17 residues.